The 6 T cell receptor beta chains below were found in one sample sequenced in a study of T cells in Graves' hyperthyroidism and ophthalmopathy (dated by TCRdb to the late 2010s). The library relied on multiplex PCR. Sequenced on an Illumina HiSeq 2000. The TCR beta CDR3 regions were amplified from the RNA transcripts. The first round of RT-PCR for the TCR CDR3 was performed with the HTBI primer set and the Qiagen OneStep RT-PCR kit. TCRdb cleaned the public reads at Q25 with fastp, built clones with MiXCR and kept in-frame beta chains. Every entry covers one CDR3 protein and lists the most common genes and DNA from its rows. The sample profile shows approximately 500,000 distinct CDR3 sequences; 35% to 55% of them were found once. Around 8% of the sample belongs to the ten largest clones. Sequencing was performed on peripheral blood or thyroid tissue (not recorded which). These receptors were obtained from a young woman with Graves' hyperthyroidism.

This clonotype has ten or more counts. For the CDR3, the DNA is TGTGCCAGCAGCTTGGTCATAGGACGTCAGCCCCAGCATTTT. Protein product: CASSLVIGRQPQHF. V gene TRBV5-5 combines with J gene TRBJ1-5, with D hard to call. Deletions cut 0 bases from V and 6 bases from J, with 10 bases between. Germline V lookup: CDR1 SGHKS, CDR2 YYEKEE (reference sequence). This CDR3 spans 14 amino acids.

This clonotype came up many times. This chain joins TRBV7-2 and TRBJ1-2; 7 nucleotides line up with TRBD1. Germline V gene sequence: CDR1 SGHTA, CDR2 FQGNSA. The junction had 5 bases not matched to a gene; V was cut back by 4 bases and J by 0 bases. The CDR3 is 15 amino acids. CDR3 DNA sequence: TGTGCCAGCAGCTCCCAGGGGGGGGCTAACTATGGCTACACCTTC. This codes for CASSSQGGANYGYTF.

This clonotype was recorded a few times. J is TRBJ1-2 and V is TRBV2; D gene uncertain. The CDR3 runs to 10 residues. The ends were cut back, 4 bases at V and 8 bases at J, with 5 bases in the middle. Per the germline V gene, CDR1 is SNHLY and CDR2 is FYNNEI. The DNA for the CDR3 is TGTGCCAGCAGTGTCGAAGGCTACACCTTC. Translating gives CASSVEGYTF.

This clonotype has ten or more counts. The rearrangement uses TRBV7-9 and TRBJ2-5, with a possible D match to TRBD1 (5 bases). V lost 2 bases, J lost 5 bases, and 15 bases lay in between. Germline V CDR1 and CDR2: SEHNR, FQNEAQ (reference sequence). This CDR3 comprises 15 residues. CDR3: CASSLSPGLGETQYF. DNA of the CDR3: TGTGCCAGCAGCTTATCTCCAGGGTTAGGTGAGACCCAGTACTTC. Variable domain in full (rest from reference TRBV7-9 and TRBJ2-5): DTGVSQNPRHKITKRGQNVTFRCDPISEHNRLYWYRQTLGQGPEFLTYFQNEAQLEKSRLLSDRFSAERPKGSFSTLEIQRTEQGDSAMYLCASSLSPGLGETQYFGPGTRLLVL.

J is TRBJ2-3 and V is TRBV9; D might be TRBD2 (5 bases). The CDR3 spans 17 residues. Germline V lookup: CDR1 SGDLS, CDR2 YYNGEE. Deletions cut 1 base from V and 2 bases from J, with 17 bases between. The CDR3 DNA sequence: TGTGCCAGCAGCGTATATGGGCTAGCTGGGCCCACAGATACGCAGTATTTT. Protein product: CASSVYGLAGPTDTQYF. Full variable domain (rest looked up from reference TRBV9 and TRBJ2-3): DSGVTQTPKHLITATGQRVTLRCSPRSGDLSVYWYQQSLDQGLQFLIQYYNGEERAKGNILERFSAQQFPDLHSELNLSSLELGDSALYFCASSVYGLAGPTDTQYFGPGTRLTVL.

This clonotype was detected ten times or more. The rearrangement joins TRBV20-1 to TRBJ2-7; TRBD2 matches 10 bases. CDR3 length: 14 residues. Germline assignment: CDR1 DFQATT and CDR2 SNEGSKA (reference sequence). The V gene end was trimmed by 6 bases and the J gene end by 1 base; junction bases not matched to a gene: 6. This CDR3 is CSAASGSLSYEQYF. In DNA, the CDR3 is TGCAGTGCGGCTAGCGGGAGTTTGTCCTACGAGCAGTACTTC.